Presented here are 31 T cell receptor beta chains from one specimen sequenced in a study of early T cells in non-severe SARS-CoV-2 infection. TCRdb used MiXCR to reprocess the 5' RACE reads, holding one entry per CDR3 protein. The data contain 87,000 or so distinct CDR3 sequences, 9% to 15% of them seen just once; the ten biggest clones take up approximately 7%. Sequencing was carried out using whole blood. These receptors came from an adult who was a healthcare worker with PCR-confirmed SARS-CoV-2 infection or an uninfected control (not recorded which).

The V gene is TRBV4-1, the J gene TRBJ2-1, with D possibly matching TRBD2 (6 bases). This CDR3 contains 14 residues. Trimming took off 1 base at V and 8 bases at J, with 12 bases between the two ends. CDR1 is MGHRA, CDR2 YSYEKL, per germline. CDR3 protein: CASSQGLALYEQFF. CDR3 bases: TGCGCCAGCAGCCAAGGGCTAGCGCTCTATGAGCAGTTCTTC.

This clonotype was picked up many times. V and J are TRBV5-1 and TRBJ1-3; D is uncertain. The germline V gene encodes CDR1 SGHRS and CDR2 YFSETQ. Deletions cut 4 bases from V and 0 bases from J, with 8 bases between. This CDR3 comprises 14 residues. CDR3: CASSHQSSGNTIYF. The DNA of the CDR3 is TGCGCCAGCAGCCACCAGAGCTCTGGAAACACCATATATTTT.

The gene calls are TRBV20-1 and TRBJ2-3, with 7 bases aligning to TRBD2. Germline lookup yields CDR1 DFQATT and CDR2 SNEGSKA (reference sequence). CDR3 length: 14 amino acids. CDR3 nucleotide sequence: TGCAGCTGCCATGGGACTACCCCCACAGATACGCAGTATTTT. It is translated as CSCHGTTPTDTQYF.

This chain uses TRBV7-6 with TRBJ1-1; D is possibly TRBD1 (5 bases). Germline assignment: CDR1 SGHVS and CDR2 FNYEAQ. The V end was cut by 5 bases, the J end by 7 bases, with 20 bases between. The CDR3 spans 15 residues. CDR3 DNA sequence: TGTGCCAGCAGCCCGTGGGGGGGGATGGTGATTGAAGCTTTCTTT. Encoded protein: CASSPWGGMVIEAFF.

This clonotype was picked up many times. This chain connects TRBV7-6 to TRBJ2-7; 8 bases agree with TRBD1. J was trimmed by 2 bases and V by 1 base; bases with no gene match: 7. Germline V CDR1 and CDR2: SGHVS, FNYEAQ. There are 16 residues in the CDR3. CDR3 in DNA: TGTGCCAGCAGCTTAGAGGTTGGACAGGGCCCCTACGAGCAGTACTTC. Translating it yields CASSLEVGQGPYEQYF.

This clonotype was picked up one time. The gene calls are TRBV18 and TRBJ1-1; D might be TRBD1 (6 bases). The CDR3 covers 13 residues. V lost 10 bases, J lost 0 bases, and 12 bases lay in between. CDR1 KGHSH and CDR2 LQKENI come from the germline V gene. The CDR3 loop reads CATTGQMNTEAFF. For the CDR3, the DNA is TGTGCCACCACAGGGCAGATGAACACTGAAGCTTTCTTT.

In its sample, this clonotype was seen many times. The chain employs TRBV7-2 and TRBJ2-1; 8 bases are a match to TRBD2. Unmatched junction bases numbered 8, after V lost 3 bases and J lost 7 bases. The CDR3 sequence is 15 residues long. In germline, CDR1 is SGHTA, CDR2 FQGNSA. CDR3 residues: CASSFGGTRGNEQFF. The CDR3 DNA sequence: TGTGCCAGCAGCTTTGGGGGGACTAGAGGGAATGAGCAGTTCTTC.

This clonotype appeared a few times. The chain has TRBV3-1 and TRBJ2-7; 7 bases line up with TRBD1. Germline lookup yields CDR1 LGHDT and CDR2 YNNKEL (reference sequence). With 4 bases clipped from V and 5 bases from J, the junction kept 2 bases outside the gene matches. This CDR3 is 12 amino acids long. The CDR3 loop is CASSLQGDEQYF. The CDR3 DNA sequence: TGTGCCAGCAGCCTCCAGGGGGACGAGCAGTACTTC.

The CDR3, as DNA: TGTGCCAGCAGCACCGCCCGGGCTAGCGGGACAGATACGCAGTATTTT. This sequence encodes CASSTARASGTDTQYF. The genes are TRBV6-2 or TRBV6-3 and TRBJ2-3; 8 bases align to TRBD2. The CDR3 has 16 residues. Germline CDR1 and CDR2: MNHEY and SVGEGT. With V trimmed by 6 bases and J by 3 bases, 11 bases remained unmatched.

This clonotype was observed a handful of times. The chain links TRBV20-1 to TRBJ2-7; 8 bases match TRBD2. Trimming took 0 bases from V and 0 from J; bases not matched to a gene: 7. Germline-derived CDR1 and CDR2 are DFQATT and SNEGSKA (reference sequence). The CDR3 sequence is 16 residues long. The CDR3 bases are TGCAGTGCTAGAGATCTGACGCGGGAGGACTCCTACGAGCAGTACTTC. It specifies CSARDLTREDSYEQYF.

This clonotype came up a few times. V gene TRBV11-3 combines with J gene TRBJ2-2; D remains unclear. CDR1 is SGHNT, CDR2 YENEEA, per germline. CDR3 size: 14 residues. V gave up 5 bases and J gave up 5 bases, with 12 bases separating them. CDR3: CASSPARGTGELFF. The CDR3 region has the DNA TGTGCCAGCAGCCCAGCCCGTGGGACCGGGGAGCTGTTTTTT. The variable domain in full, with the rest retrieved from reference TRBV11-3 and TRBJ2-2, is EAGVVQSPRYKIIEKKQPVAFWCNPISGHNTLYWYLQNLGQGPELLIRYENEEAVDDSQLPKDRFSAERLKGVDSTLKIQPAELGDSAVYLCASSPARGTGELFFGEGSRLTVL.

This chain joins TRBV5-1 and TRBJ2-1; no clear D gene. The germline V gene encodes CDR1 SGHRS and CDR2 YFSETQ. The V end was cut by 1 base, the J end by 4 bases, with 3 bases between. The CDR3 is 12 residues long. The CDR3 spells CASSLQYNEQFF. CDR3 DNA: TGCGCCAGCAGCTTGCAATACAATGAGCAGTTCTTC.

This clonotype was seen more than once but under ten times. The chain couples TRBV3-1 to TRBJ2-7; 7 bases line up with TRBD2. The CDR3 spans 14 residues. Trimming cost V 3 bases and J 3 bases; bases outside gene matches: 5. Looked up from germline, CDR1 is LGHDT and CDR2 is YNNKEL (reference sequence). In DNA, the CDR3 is TGTGCCAGCAGCCAGGATCTAGCGGTCTACGAGCAGTACTTC. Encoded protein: CASSQDLAVYEQYF.

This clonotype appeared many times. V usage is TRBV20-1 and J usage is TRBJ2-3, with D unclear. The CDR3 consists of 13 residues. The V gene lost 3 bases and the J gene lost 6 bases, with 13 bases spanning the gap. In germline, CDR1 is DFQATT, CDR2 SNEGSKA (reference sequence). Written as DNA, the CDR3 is TGCAGTGCTAGTCCCCCCGGTTTGGATACGCAGTATTTT. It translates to CSASPPGLDTQYF.

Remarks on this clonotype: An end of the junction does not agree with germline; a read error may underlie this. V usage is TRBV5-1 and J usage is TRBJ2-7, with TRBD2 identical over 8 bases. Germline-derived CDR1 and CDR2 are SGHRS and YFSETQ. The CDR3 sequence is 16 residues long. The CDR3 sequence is CASSWNEREPSHEQYF. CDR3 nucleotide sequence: TGCGCCAGCAGCTGGAATGAGCGGGAGCCCTCCCACGAGCAGTACTTC.

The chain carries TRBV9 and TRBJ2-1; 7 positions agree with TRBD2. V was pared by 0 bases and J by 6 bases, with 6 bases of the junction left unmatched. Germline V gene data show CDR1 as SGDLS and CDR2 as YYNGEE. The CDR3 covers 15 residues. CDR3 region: CASSVEAGLINEQFF. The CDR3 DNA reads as TGTGCCAGCAGCGTAGAAGCGGGATTAATCAATGAGCAGTTCTTC.

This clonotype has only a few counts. The CDR3 sequence is CSVEVKPYNEQFF. CDR3 nucleotides: TGCAGCGTTGAAGTCAAACCCTACAATGAGCAGTTCTTC. The V call is TRBV29-1, the J call TRBJ2-1; D unclear. CDR1 SQVTM and CDR2 ANQGSEA come from the germline V gene. The CDR3 consists of 13 residues. V was pared by 1 base and J by 2 bases, with 6 bases between.

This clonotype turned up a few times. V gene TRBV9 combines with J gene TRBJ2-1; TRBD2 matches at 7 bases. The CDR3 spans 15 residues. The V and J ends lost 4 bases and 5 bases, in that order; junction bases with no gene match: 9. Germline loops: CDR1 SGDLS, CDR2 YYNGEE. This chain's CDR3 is CASSTLSGNDNEQFF. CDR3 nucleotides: TGTGCCAGCAGCACTCTAAGCGGGAATGACAATGAGCAGTTCTTC.

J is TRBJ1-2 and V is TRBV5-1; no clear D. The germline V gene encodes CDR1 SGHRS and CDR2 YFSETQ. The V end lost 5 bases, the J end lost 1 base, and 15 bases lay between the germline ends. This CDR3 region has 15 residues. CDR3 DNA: TGCGCCAGCAGGAGACACCTGACTAATAACTATGGCTACACCTTC. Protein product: CASRRHLTNNYGYTF. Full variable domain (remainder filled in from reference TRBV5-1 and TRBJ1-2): KAGVTQTPRYLIKTRGQQVTLSCSPISGHRSVSWYQQTPGQGLQFLFEYFSETQRNKGNFPGRFSGRQFSNSRSEMNVSTLELGDSALYLCASRRHLTNNYGYTFGSGTRLTVV.

This chain's CDR3 is CASKSSGSFYEQYF. The DNA of the CDR3 is TGTGCCAGCAAATCCAGCGGGAGTTTCTACGAGCAGTACTTC. The V gene is TRBV6-1, the J gene TRBJ2-7; 8 bases are shared with TRBD2. With V trimmed by 7 bases and J by 3 bases, 8 bases remained unmatched. CDR1 and CDR2 (germline): MNHNS, SASEGT. The length of the CDR3 is 14 residues.

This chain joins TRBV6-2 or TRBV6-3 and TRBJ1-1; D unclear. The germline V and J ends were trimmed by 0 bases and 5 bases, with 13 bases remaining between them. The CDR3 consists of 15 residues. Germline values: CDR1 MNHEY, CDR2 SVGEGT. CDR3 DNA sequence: TGTGCCAGCAGTTACTCGGCCGAGAGTGTAACTGAAGCTTTCTTT. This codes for CASSYSAESVTEAFF.

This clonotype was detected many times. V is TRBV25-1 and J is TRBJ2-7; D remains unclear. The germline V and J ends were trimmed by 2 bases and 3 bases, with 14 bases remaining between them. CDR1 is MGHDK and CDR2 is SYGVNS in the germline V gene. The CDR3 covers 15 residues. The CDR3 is CASSEVSIFSYEQYF. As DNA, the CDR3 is TGTGCCAGCAGTGAAGTTAGTATCTTTAGCTACGAGCAGTACTTC.

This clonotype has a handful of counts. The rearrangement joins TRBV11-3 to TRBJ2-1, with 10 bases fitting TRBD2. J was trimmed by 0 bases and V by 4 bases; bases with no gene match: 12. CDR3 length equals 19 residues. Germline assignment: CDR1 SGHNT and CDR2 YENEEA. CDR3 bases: TGTGCCAGCAGCTATGGAGGCACTAGCGGGATGAGCTCCTACAATGAGCAGTTCTTC. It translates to CASSYGGTSGMSSYNEQFF. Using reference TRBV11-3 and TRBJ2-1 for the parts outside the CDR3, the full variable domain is EAGVVQSPRYKIIEKKQPVAFWCNPISGHNTLYWYLQNLGQGPELLIRYENEEAVDDSQLPKDRFSAERLKGVDSTLKIQPAELGDSAVYLCASSYGGTSGMSSYNEQFFGPGTRLTVL.

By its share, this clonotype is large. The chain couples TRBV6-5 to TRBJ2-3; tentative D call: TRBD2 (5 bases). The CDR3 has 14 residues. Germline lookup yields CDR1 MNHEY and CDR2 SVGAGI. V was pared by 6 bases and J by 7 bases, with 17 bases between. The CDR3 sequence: CASSQDSPWNTQYF. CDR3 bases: TGTGCCAGCAGCCAGGACTCGCCTTGGAATACGCAGTATTTT.

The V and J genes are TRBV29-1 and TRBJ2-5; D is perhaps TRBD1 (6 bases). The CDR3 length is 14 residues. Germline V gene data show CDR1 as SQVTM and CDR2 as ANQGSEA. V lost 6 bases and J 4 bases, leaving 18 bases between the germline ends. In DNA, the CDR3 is TGCAGCGTGGACGAGAACAGGGTGGGAGAGACCCAGTACTTC. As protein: CSVDENRVGETQYF.

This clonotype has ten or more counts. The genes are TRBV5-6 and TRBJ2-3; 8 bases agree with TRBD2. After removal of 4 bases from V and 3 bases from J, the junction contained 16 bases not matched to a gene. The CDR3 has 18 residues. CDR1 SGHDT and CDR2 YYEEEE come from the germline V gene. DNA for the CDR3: TGTGCCAGCAGCCACTCCGGCGGGGGGCGGAGATGGACAGATACGCAGTATTTT. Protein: CASSHSGGGRRWTDTQYF.

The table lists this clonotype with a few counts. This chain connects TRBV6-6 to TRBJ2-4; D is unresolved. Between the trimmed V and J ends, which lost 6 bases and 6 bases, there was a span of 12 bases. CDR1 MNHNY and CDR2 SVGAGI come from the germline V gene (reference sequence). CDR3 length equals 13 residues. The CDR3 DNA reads TGTGCCAGCAGAGGTGGATGGGGAAACATTCAGTACTTC. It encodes CASRGGWGNIQYF.

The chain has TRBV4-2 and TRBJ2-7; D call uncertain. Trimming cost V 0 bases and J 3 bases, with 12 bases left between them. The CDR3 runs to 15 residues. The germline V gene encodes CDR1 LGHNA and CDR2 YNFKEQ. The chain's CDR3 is CASSQETRPYYEQYF. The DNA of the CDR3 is TGTGCCAGCAGCCAAGAAACCCGCCCATACTACGAGCAGTACTTC.

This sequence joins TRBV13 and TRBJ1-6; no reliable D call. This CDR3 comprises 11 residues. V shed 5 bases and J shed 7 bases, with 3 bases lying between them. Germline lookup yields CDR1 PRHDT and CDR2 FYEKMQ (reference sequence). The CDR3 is CASSRNSPLHF. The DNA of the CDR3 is TGTGCCAGCAGCCGGAATTCACCCCTCCACTTT. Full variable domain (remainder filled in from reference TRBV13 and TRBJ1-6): AAGVIQSPRHLIKEKRETATLKCYPIPRHDTVYWYQQGPGQDPQFLISFYEKMQSDKGSIPDRFSAQQFSDYHSELNMSSLELGDSALYFCASSRNSPLHFGNGTRLTVT.

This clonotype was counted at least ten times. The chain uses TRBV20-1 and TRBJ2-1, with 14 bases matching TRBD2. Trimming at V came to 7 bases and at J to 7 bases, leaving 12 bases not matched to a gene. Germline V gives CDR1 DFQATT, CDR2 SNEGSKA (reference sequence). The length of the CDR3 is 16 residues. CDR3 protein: CSVLPGLAGVGNEQFF. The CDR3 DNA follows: TGCAGTGTCCTACCGGGACTAGCGGGAGTGGGGAATGAGCAGTTCTTC.

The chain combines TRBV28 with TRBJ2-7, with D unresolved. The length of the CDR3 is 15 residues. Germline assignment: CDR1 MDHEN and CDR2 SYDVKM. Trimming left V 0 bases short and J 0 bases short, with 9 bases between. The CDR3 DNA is TGTGCCAGCAGTTTATGGGTTAGGCCCTCCTACGAGCAGTACTTC. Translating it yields CASSLWVRPSYEQYF.